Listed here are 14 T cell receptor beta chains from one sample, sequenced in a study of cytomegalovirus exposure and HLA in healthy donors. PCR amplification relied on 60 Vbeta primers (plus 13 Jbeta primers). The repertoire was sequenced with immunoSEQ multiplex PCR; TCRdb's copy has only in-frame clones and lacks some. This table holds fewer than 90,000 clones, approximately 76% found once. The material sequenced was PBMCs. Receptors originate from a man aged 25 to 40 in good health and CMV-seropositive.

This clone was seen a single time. CDR3 sequence: CASSPGQGTYEQYF. The CDR3 coding sequence is TGTGCCAGCTCTCCGGGACAGGGAACCTACGAGCAGTACTTC. The chain joins TRBV2 to TRBJ2-5; 9 bases align to TRBD1. The DNA end is a closer match to TRBJ2-7, so the J assignment may be wrong. In germline, CDR1 is SNHLY, CDR2 FYNNEI. This CDR3 region has 14 residues.

In DNA, the CDR3 is TGTGCCAGCAGCTTATCGCGGGGCTCCTACGAGCAGTACTTC. This sequence encodes CASSLSRGSYEQYF. The gene calls are TRBV13 and TRBJ2-7, with D possibly TRBD2 on 6 matching bases. This CDR3 contains 14 residues. V gave up 2 bases and J gave up 0 bases, with 8 bases separating them. From germline, CDR1 is PRHDT and CDR2 FYEKMQ (reference sequence).

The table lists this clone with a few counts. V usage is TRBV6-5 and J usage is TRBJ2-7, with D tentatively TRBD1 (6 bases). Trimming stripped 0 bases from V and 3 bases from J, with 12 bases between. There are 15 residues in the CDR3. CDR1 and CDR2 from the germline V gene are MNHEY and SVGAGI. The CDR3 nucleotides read TGTGCCAGCAGTTACTCGCAGGGGTTAAGCTACGAGCAGTACTTC. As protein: CASSYSQGLSYEQYF.

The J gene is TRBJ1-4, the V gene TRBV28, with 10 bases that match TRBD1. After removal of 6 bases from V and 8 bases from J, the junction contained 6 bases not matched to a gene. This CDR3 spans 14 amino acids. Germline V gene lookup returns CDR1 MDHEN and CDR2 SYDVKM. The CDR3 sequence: CASSQRQGAEKLFF. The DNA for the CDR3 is TGTGCCAGCAGCCAACGACAGGGGGCAGAAAAACTGTTTTTT. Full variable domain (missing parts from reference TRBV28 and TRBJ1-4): DVKVTQSSRYLVKRTGEKVFLECVQDMDHENMFWYRQDPGLGLRLIYFSYDVKMKEKGDIPEGYSVSREKKERFSLILESASTNQTSMYLCASSQRQGAEKLFFGSGTQLSVL.

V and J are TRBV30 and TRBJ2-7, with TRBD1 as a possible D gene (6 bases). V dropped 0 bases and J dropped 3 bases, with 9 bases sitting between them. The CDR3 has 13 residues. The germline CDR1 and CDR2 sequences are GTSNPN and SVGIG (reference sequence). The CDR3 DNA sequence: TGTGCCTGGAGTGTACTAGGGGGCTACGAGCAGTACTTC. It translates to CAWSVLGGYEQYF.

CDR3 protein: CASSERLAGLGTDTQYF. The CDR3 nucleotides are TGTGCCAGTAGTGAGAGACTAGCGGGGCTCGGGACAGATACGCAGTATTTT. The chain combines TRBV19 with TRBJ2-3, with 11 nucleotides matching TRBD2. V shed 5 bases, J shed 3 bases, and the junction held 10 bases outside the gene matches. CDR1 LNHDA and CDR2 SQIVND come from the germline V gene (reference sequence). This CDR3 has 17 residues.

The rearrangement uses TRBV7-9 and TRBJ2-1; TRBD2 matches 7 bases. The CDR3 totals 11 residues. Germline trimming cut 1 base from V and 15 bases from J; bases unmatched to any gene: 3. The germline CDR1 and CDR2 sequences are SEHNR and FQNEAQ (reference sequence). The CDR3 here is CASSLDSGGFF. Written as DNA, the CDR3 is TGTGCCAGCAGCTTAGACTCGGGGGGGTTCTTC.

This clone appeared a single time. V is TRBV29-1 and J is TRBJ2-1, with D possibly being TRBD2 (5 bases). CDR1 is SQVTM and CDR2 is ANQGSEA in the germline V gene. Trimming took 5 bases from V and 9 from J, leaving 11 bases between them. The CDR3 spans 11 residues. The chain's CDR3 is CSVPRGREQFF. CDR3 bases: TGCAGCGTTCCCCGGGGTCGTGAGCAGTTCTTC.

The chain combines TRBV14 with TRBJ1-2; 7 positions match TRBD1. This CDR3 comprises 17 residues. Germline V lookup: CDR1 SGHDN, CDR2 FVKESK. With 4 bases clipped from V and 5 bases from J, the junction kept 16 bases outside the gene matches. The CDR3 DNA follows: TGTGCCAGCAGCCCCGGAGGGACGGCAGGGGGAATTTATGGCTACACCTTC. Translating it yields CASSPGGTAGGIYGYTF.

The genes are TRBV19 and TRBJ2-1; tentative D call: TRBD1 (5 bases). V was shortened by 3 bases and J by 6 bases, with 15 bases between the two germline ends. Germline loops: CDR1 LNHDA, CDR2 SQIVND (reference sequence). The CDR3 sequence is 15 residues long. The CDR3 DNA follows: TGTGCCAGTAGTATGGTTCAGGGTTCGGGCAATGAGCAGTTCTTC. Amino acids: CASSMVQGSGNEQFF.

The CDR3 region is CASSIDRGVYNEQFF. The DNA of the CDR3 is TGTGCCAGTAGTATCGACAGGGGGGTCTACAATGAGCAGTTCTTC. The rearrangement uses TRBV19 and TRBJ2-1; 9 bases map to TRBD1. This CDR3 spans 15 amino acids. Trimming removed 3 bases from V and 3 bases from J; junction bases left unmatched: 3. Germline lookup yields CDR1 LNHDA and CDR2 SQIVND (reference sequence).

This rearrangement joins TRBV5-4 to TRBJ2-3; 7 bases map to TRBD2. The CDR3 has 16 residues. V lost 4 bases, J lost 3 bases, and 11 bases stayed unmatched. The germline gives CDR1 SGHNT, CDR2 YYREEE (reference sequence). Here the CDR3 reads CASSQTAVGGTDTQYF. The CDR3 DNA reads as TGTGCCAGCAGCCAGACGGCGGTCGGGGGGACAGATACGCAGTATTTT.

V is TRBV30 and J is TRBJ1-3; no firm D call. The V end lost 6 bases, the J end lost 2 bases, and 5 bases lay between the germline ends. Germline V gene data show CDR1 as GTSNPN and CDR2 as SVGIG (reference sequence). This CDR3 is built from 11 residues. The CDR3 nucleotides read TGTGCCTGTCATGCTGGAAACACCATATATTTT. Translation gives CACHAGNTIYF.

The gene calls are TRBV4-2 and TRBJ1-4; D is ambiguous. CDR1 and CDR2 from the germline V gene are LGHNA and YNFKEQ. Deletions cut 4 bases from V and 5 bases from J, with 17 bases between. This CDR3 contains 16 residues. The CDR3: CASSPWAGSQNEKLFF. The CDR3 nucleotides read TGTGCCAGCAGCCCTTGGGCTGGATCGCAAAATGAAAAACTGTTTTTT.